The 17 T cell receptor beta chains reported below all come from one sample, sequenced in a study of cytomegalovirus exposure and HLA in healthy donors. In the PCR, 60 Vbeta and 13 Jbeta primers were used. Clones were sequenced by immunoSEQ multiplex PCR, and TCRdb holds only the in-frame ones, with some missing. The table has 170,000 or so clones, about four fifths seen once. Sequenced: PBMCs. The receptor set was obtained from a boy aged 2-15 years in good health and CMV-seronegative.

The chain carries TRBV28 and TRBJ2-3, with D possibly being TRBD2 (6 bases). Germline-derived CDR1 and CDR2 are MDHEN and SYDVKM. Between the trimmed V and J ends, which lost 11 bases and 4 bases, there was a span of 19 bases. This CDR3 is 14 amino acids long. CDR3 amino acids: CARRDGRWADTQYF. The CDR3 DNA reads TGTGCCCGGCGGGACGGGAGATGGGCAGATACGCAGTATTTT.

This rearrangement joins TRBV6-6 to TRBJ2-1, with 11 bases that match TRBD2. The CDR3 is 15 residues long. The ends lost 6 bases at V and 5 bases at J; junction bases unmatched: 6. From germline, CDR1 is MNHNY and CDR2 SVGAGI (reference sequence). The CDR3 loop reads CASRSLAGAHNEQFF. CDR3 DNA: TGTGCCAGCAGGTCACTAGCGGGAGCTCACAATGAGCAGTTCTTC.

J is TRBJ1-5 and V is TRBV19, with a weak D call TRBD1 (5 bases). In germline, CDR1 is LNHDA, CDR2 SQIVND (reference sequence). V was cut by 4 bases and J by 2 bases, with 18 bases left in between. CDR3 length: 17 residues. The CDR3 DNA reads as TGTGCCAGTAGTAGTTGGGGGGTAAATATTGGCAATCAGCCCCAGCATTTT. Its protein product is CASSSWGVNIGNQPQHF.

The rearrangement joins TRBV5-4 to TRBJ2-1, with D maybe TRBD1 (5 bases). V lost 3 bases to trimming and J lost 8 bases, with 12 bases between them. This CDR3 has 13 residues. Germline V gene sequence: CDR1 SGHNT, CDR2 YYREEE (reference sequence). In nucleotides, the CDR3 is TGTGCCAGCAGCTCCTCTCTAGGGGATGAGCAGTTCTTC. It yields the protein CASSSSLGDEQFF.

The rearrangement uses TRBV14 and TRBJ2-2, with a weak D call TRBD2 (5 bases). V lost 1 base and J 2 bases, leaving 8 bases between the germline ends. This CDR3 is 15 amino acids long. Germline V CDR1 and CDR2: SGHDN, FVKESK. Here the CDR3 reads CASSQGETNTGELFF. For the CDR3, the DNA is TGTGCCAGCAGCCAAGGGGAGACTAACACCGGGGAGCTGTTTTTT.

This chain connects TRBV28 to TRBJ2-7; D unresolved. Germline-derived CDR1 and CDR2 are MDHEN and SYDVKM. Between the trimmed V and J ends, which lost 3 bases and 4 bases, there was a span of 22 bases. The CDR3 has 17 amino acids. CDR3: CASSFVDLGRPFYEQYF. The DNA for the CDR3 is TGTGCCAGCAGTTTTGTAGACCTGGGCAGACCATTTTACGAGCAGTACTTC. Full variable domain (rest looked up from reference TRBV28 and TRBJ2-7): DVKVTQSSRYLVKRTGEKVFLECVQDMDHENMFWYRQDPGLGLRLIYFSYDVKMKEKGDIPEGYSVSREKKERFSLILESASTNQTSMYLCASSFVDLGRPFYEQYFGPGTRLTVT.

The chain uses TRBV7-2 and TRBJ1-1, with 9 bases fitting TRBD1. Losses at the gene ends were 5 bases for V and 10 bases for J; bases not matched to a gene: 11. The V gene's germline CDR1 is SGHTA and CDR2 FQGNSA. This CDR3 is 14 amino acids long. The CDR3: CASSGQGRVGRAFF. The CDR3 DNA reads as TGTGCCAGCAGCGGACAGGGGCGTGTTGGGCGAGCTTTCTTT.

This chain links TRBV7-9 with TRBJ1-1; D unclear. The CDR3 is 15 amino acids. The V end lost 8 bases, the J end lost 3 bases, and 19 bases lay between the germline ends. Per the germline V gene, CDR1 is SEHNR and CDR2 is FQNEAQ (reference sequence). The CDR3 DNA is TGTGCCAGCGTAACGCTCCTTACCGGGGACACTGAAGCTTTCTTT. As protein: CASVTLLTGDTEAFF.

The V and J genes are TRBV19 and TRBJ2-7, with a weak D call TRBD1 (7 bases). The CDR3 loop spans 15 amino acids. V shed 7 bases and J shed 3 bases, with 19 bases lying between them. Per the germline V gene, CDR1 is LNHDA and CDR2 is SQIVND (reference sequence). CDR3 in amino acids: CASKKGGTDLYEQYF. CDR3 nucleotides: TGTGCCAGTAAGAAAGGGGGGACAGACCTCTACGAGCAGTACTTC.

The genes are TRBV5-1 and TRBJ2-5; perhaps TRBD1 as D (5 bases). CDR1 and CDR2 from the germline V gene are SGHRS and YFSETQ. With 2 bases removed from V and 3 bases from J, the gap between germline ends came to 11 bases. The CDR3 spans 14 residues. The CDR3 region has the DNA TGCGCCAGCAGCTTACAGGTCCAGGAAGAGACCCAGTACTTC. It specifies CASSLQVQEETQYF.

The chain links TRBV5-1 to TRBJ2-1; the match to TRBD2 covers 11 bases. Germline V gene lookup returns CDR1 SGHRS and CDR2 YFSETQ. Unmatched junction bases numbered 7, after V lost 4 bases and J lost 7 bases. This CDR3 spans 15 amino acids. In DNA, the CDR3 is TGCGCCAGCAGCAAAACGGGACTAGCGGATAATGAGCAGTTCTTC. This sequence encodes CASSKTGLADNEQFF.

The chain links TRBV5-1 to TRBJ1-1; weak D call: TRBD1 (6 bases). Trimming pared 4 bases from V and 1 base from J, leaving 11 bases between. The length of the CDR3 is 14 residues. Germline V lookup: CDR1 SGHRS, CDR2 YFSETQ. CDR3 in DNA: TGCGCCAGCAGCCCCTTGACAGGGAACACTGAAGCTTTCTTT. Protein product: CASSPLTGNTEAFF.

The chain recombines TRBV29-1 with TRBJ2-1, with TRBD2 identical over 7 bases. The CDR3 sequence is 14 residues long. CDR1 is SQVTM and CDR2 is ANQGSEA in the germline V gene. Trimming at V came to 3 bases and at J to 9 bases, leaving 11 bases not matched to a gene. CDR3 sequence reads: CSVDIWGGSFEQFF. The CDR3 DNA reads TGCAGCGTTGATATATGGGGGGGTTCCTTTGAGCAGTTCTTC.

The chain couples TRBV5-6 to TRBJ1-1; D possibly corresponds to TRBD1 (5 bases). The germline gives CDR1 SGHDT, CDR2 YYEEEE. The V gene lost 2 bases and the J gene lost 8 bases, with 13 bases spanning the gap. The CDR3 contains 13 residues. The CDR3 region has the DNA TGTGCCAGCAGCTTCCAGGACAACCTCGAAGCTTTCTTT. Translation gives CASSFQDNLEAFF.

V gene TRBV11-2 combines with J gene TRBJ1-1; possible D gene TRBD1, 6 bases. Germline V lookup: CDR1 SGHAT, CDR2 FQNNGV. The CDR3 sequence is 15 residues long. Trimming removed 4 bases from V and 0 bases from J, with 12 bases in between. CDR3 DNA: TGTGCCAGCAGCTCCTTCAGGGGTATGAACACTGAAGCTTTCTTT. Translation: CASSSFRGMNTEAFF.

J is TRBJ2-1 and V is TRBV5-4, with a possible D match to TRBD2 (7 bases). The CDR3 sequence is 15 residues long. Germline CDR1 SGHNT, CDR2 YYREEE (reference sequence). V gave up 6 bases and J gave up 2 bases, with 15 bases separating them. CDR3 nucleotides: TGTGCCAGCAACTCCCCGGGGGGCCCCTACAATGAGCAGTTCTTC. Translation: CASNSPGGPYNEQFF.

This clone was detected once. Written as DNA, the CDR3 is TGTGCCAGCTCACCGTCCCAACCGGGACAGGTCTACGAGCAGTACTTC. It is translated as CASSPSQPGQVYEQYF. V and J are TRBV18 and TRBJ2-7, with 8 bases aligning to TRBD1. Germline CDR1 is KGHSH and CDR2 is LQKENI. Trimming cost V 3 bases and J 3 bases; bases outside gene matches: 10. The CDR3 is made up of 16 amino acids.